The 12 T cell receptor beta chains listed next were all sequenced from one sample in a study of T cell responses to AZD1222 COVID-19 vaccine. Sequencing was performed with immunoSEQ multiplex PCR; in TCRdb, only in-frame clones are kept and a portion is missing. The sample carries some 90,000 clones, roughly 90% recorded once. The sequences come from peripheral blood, collected on day 0 of AZD1222 vaccination. These receptors all stem from an adult in good health.

CDR3 DNA sequence: TGCGCCAGCAGCCCGGACGGACTCTACGAGCAGTACTTC. Translating it yields CASSPDGLYEQYF. This sequence joins TRBV5-1 and TRBJ2-7; D is possibly TRBD2 (5 bases). V was pared by 4 bases and J by 3 bases, with 11 bases between. CDR3 size: 13 residues. CDR1 is SGHRS, CDR2 YFSETQ, per germline.

This clone was seen a handful of times. The chain employs TRBV10-2 and TRBJ1-1; TRBD1 might be the D (5 bases). Between the trimmed V and J ends, which lost 6 bases and 4 bases, there was a span of 6 bases. Per germline, CDR1 WSHSY and CDR2 SAAADI. This CDR3 is 11 amino acids long. The CDR3 nucleotides are TGCGCCAGCAGGGGGCCCACTGAAGCTTTCTTT. Protein sequence: CASRGPTEAFF.

This chain joins TRBV7-2 and TRBJ2-3; no reliable D call. Trimming took off 2 bases at V and 2 bases at J, with 17 bases between the two ends. CDR3 length: 17 amino acids. Germline V gene lookup returns CDR1 SGHTA and CDR2 FQGNSA. CDR3 sequence reads: CASSLMVLGLDTDTQYF. CDR3 coding DNA: TGTGCCAGCAGCTTAATGGTGCTCGGGCTTGACACAGATACGCAGTATTTT.

V gene TRBV28 combines with J gene TRBJ2-3; 8 nucleotides agree with TRBD1. V gave up 1 base and J gave up 0 bases; unmatched junction bases: 12. Germline CDR1 is MDHEN and CDR2 is SYDVKM. The CDR3 spans 19 residues. The CDR3 sequence: CASSLLGGTGHRSTDTQYF. For the CDR3, the DNA is TGTGCCAGCAGTTTATTAGGAGGGACAGGTCACAGAAGCACAGATACGCAGTATTTT.

The rearrangement links TRBV5-1 to TRBJ2-7, with 10 bases fitting TRBD1. Germline V gives CDR1 SGHRS, CDR2 YFSETQ. This CDR3 has 15 amino acids. Unmatched junction bases numbered 6, after V lost 3 bases and J lost 3 bases. The CDR3 DNA reads as TGCGCCAGCAGCTCCCAGACAGGGGGCATCTACGAGCAGTACTTC. It encodes CASSSQTGGIYEQYF. Complete variable domain (other parts from reference TRBV5-1 and TRBJ2-7): KAGVTQTPRYLIKTRGQQVTLSCSPISGHRSVSWYQQTPGQGLQFLFEYFSETQRNKGNFPGRFSGRQFSNSRSEMNVSTLELGDSALYLCASSSQTGGIYEQYFGPGTRLTVT.

This sequence joins TRBV5-8 and TRBJ2-7; D possibly matches TRBD1 or TRBD2 (5 bases each). Germline V gene data show CDR1 as SGHTS and CDR2 as YDEGEE. Trimming took off 3 bases at V and 4 bases at J, with 11 bases between the two ends. This CDR3 is built from 13 residues. CDR3: CASSWGPGYEQYF. The DNA of the CDR3 is TGTGCCAGCAGCTGGGGACCGGGTTACGAGCAGTACTTC.

This chain connects TRBV29-1 to TRBJ1-2; D uncertain. The CDR3 length is 9 residues. V lost 6 bases to trimming and J lost 7 bases, with 6 bases between them. The V gene's germline CDR1 is SQVTM and CDR2 ANQGSEA. CDR3 protein: CSVVPGYTF. CDR3 DNA: TGCAGCGTGGTTCCTGGCTACACCTTC.

The V gene is TRBV7-2, the J gene TRBJ2-7, with TRBD1 as a possible D gene (5 bases). The germline V gene has CDR1 SGHTA and CDR2 FQGNSA. The CDR3 sequence is 14 residues long. Trimming removed 3 bases from V and 0 bases from J, with 9 bases in between. This chain's CDR3 is CASSLDTYSYEQYF. The CDR3 DNA reads TGTGCCAGCAGCTTGGACACTTACTCCTACGAGCAGTACTTC.

The V call is TRBV11-2, the J call TRBJ2-7; 12 bases are shared with TRBD1. This CDR3 has 15 residues. Germline V gene data show CDR1 as SGHAT and CDR2 as FQNNGV. After removal of 6 bases from V and 6 bases from J, the junction contained 9 bases not matched to a gene. CDR3 region: CASSYPGQGAREQYF. The CDR3 DNA sequence: TGTGCCAGCAGTTACCCGGGACAGGGGGCTCGCGAGCAGTACTTC.

The chain couples TRBV11-3 to TRBJ1-1, with D tentatively TRBD1 (5 bases). Germline V gives CDR1 SGHNT, CDR2 YENEEA. Trimming removed 1 base from V and 0 bases from J, with 9 bases in between. This CDR3 is built from 15 residues. CDR3 sequence (DNA): TGTGCCAGCAGCTTAGGGAGGGGCCTGAACACTGAAGCTTTCTTT. Protein: CASSLGRGLNTEAFF.

The V gene is TRBV19, the J gene TRBJ1-2; 8 bases are shared with TRBD1. From germline, CDR1 is LNHDA and CDR2 SQIVND (reference sequence). The CDR3 totals 13 residues. Unmatched junction bases numbered 11, after V lost 4 bases and J lost 13 bases. CDR3 protein: CASSKSPDRESTF. Here the CDR3 DNA reads TGTGCCAGTAGTAAATCCCCGGACAGGGAGAGCACCTTC.

Notes on this clone: A read error may account for a junction end that differs from germline. V usage is TRBV6-5 and J usage is TRBJ2-7, with no clear D. This CDR3 comprises 11 residues. In germline, CDR1 is MNHEY, CDR2 SVGAGI. DNA of the CDR3: TGTGCCAGCAGTTACTCCAACGAGCAGTACTTC. As protein: CASSYSNEQYF.